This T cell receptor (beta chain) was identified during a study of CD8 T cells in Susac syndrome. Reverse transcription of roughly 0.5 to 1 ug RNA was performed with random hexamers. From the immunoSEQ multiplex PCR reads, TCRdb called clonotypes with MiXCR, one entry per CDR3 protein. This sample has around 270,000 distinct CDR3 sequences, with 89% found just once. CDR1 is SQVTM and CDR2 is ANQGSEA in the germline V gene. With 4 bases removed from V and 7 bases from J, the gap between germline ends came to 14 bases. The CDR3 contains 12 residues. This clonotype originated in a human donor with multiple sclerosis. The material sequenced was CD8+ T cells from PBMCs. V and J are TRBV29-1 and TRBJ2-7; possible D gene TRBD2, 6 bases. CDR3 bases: TGCAGCGTTGTGGCTGAGGAGGGGGAGCAGTACTTC. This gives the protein CSVVAEEGEQYF.